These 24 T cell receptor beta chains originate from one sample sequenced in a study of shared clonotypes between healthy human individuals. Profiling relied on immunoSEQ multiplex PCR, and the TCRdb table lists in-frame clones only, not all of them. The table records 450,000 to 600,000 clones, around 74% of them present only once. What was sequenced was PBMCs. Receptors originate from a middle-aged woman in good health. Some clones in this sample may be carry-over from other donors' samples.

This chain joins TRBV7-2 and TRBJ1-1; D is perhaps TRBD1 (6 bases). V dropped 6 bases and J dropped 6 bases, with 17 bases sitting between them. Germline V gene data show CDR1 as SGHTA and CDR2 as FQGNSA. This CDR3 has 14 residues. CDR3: CASRLTGGVPEAFF. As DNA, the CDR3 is TGTGCCAGCAGGCTGACAGGAGGGGTCCCTGAAGCTTTCTTT.

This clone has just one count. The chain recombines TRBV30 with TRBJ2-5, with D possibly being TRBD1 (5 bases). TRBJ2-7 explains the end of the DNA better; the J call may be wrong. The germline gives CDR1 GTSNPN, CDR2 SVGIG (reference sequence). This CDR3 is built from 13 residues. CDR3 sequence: CASTPDGHYEQYF. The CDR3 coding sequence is TGTGCCTCAACCCCGGACGGACACTACGAGCAGTACTTC.

The CDR3 spells CASSESTGELFF. The DNA of the CDR3 is TGTGCCAGCAGTGAGAGCACCGGGGAGCTGTTTTTT. This chain uses TRBV6-1 with TRBJ2-2; D gene uncertain. The CDR3 has 12 amino acids. Trimming stripped 3 bases from V and 4 bases from J, with 3 bases between. CDR1 and CDR2 from the germline V gene are MNHNS and SASEGT.

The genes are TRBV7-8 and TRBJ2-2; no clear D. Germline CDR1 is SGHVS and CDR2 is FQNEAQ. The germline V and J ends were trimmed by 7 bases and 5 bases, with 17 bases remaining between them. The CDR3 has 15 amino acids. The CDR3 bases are TGTGCCAGCACCACGCTCCGGTGGCGAACCGGGGAGCTGTTTTTT. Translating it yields CASTTLRWRTGELFF.

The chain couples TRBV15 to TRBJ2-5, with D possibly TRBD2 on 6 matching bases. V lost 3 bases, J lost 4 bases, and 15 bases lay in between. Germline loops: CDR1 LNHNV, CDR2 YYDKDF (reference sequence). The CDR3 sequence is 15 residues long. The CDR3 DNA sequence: TGTGCCACCAGCAGTTTTAGCGGTCCTGTAGAGACCCAGTACTTC. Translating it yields CATSSFSGPVETQYF.

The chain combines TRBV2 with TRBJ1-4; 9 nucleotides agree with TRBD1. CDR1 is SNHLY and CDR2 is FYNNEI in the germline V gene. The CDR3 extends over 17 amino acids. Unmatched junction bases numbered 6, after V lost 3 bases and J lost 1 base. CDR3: CASSDGQGWGTNEKLFF. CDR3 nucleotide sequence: TGTGCCAGCAGTGACGGACAGGGGTGGGGAACTAATGAAAAACTGTTTTTT.

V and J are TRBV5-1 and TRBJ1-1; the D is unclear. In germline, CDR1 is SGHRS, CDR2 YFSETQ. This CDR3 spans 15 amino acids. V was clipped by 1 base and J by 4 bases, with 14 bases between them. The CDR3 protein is CASSLYGDSGTEAFF. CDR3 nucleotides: TGCGCCAGCAGCTTGTATGGGGATTCGGGCACTGAAGCTTTCTTT.

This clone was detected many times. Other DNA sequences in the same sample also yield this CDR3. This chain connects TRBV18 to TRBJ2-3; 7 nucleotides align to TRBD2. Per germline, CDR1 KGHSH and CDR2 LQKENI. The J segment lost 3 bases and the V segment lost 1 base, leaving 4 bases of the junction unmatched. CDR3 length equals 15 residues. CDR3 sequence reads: CASSPLGGPTDTQYF. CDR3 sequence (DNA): TGTGCCAGCTCACCACTGGGAGGGCCAACAGATACGCAGTATTTT.

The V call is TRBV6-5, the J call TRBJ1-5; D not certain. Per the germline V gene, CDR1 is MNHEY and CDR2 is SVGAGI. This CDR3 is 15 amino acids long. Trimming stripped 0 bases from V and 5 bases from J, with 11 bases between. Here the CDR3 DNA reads TGTGCCAGCAGTTACTCAAGGGAGGGCCATCAGCCCCAGCATTTT. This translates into CASSYSREGHQPQHF.

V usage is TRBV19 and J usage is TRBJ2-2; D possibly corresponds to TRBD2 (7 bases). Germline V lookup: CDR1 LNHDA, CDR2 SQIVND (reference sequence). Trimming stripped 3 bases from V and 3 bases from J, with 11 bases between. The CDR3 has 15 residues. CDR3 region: CASSIGGPYTGELFF. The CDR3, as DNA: TGTGCCAGTAGTATCGGGGGGCCGTACACCGGGGAGCTGTTTTTT. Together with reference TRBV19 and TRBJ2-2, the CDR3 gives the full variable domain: DGGITQSPKYLFRKEGQNVTLSCEQNLNHDAMYWYRQDPGQGLRLIYYSQIVNDFQKGDIAEGYSVSREKKESFPLTVTSAQKNPTAFYLCASSIGGPYTGELFFGEGSRLTVL.

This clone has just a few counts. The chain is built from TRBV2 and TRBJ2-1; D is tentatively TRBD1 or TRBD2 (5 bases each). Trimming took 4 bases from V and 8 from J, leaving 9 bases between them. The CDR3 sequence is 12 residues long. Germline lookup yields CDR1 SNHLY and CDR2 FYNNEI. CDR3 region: CASSVQDYEQFF. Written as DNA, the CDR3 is TGTGCCAGCAGTGTACAGGACTATGAGCAGTTCTTC.

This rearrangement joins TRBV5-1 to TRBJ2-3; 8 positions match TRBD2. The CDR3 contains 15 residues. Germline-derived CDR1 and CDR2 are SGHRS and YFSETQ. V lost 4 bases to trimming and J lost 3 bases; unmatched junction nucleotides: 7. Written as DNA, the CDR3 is TGCGCCAGCAGCCCCTTAGCGGGATTAACAGATACGCAGTATTTT. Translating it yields CASSPLAGLTDTQYF.

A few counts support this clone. CDR3 sequence (DNA): TGTGCCAGCAGCCCCGGACTAGCGGGTATCACAGATACGCAGTATTTT. It is translated as CASSPGLAGITDTQYF. V usage is TRBV7-9 and J usage is TRBJ2-3, with 11 bases lining up with TRBD2. The ends lost 5 bases at V and 2 bases at J; junction bases unmatched: 6. The CDR3 is 16 amino acids. The V gene's germline CDR1 is SEHNR and CDR2 FQNEAQ (reference sequence).

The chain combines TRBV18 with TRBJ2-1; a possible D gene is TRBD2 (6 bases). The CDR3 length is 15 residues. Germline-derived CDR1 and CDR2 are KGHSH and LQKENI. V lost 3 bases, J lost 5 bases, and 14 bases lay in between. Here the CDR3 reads CASSPLVSGNNEQFF. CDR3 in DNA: TGTGCCAGCTCACCTCTGGTTAGCGGAAACAATGAGCAGTTCTTC.

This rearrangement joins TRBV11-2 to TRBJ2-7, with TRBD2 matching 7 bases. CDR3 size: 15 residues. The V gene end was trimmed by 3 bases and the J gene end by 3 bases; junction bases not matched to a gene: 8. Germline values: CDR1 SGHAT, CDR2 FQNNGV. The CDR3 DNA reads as TGTGCCAGCAGCTTCTCCGGGACTACAAACTACGAGCAGTACTTC. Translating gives CASSFSGTTNYEQYF.

This CDR3 is CSVKDRTDYGYTF. In nucleotides, the CDR3 is TGCAGCGTAAAAGACCGGACAGACTATGGCTACACCTTC. This chain uses TRBV29-1 with TRBJ1-2; possible D gene TRBD1, 6 bases. The CDR3 length is 13 residues. The V end lost 6 bases, the J end lost 3 bases, and 14 bases lay between the germline ends. From germline, CDR1 is SQVTM and CDR2 ANQGSEA. Full variable domain (rest looked up from reference TRBV29-1 and TRBJ1-2): SAVISQKPSRDICQRGTSLTIQCQVDSQVTMMFWYRQQPGQSLTLIATANQGSEATYESGFVIDKFPISRPNLTFSTLTVSNMSPEDSSIYLCSVKDRTDYGYTFGSGTRLTVV.

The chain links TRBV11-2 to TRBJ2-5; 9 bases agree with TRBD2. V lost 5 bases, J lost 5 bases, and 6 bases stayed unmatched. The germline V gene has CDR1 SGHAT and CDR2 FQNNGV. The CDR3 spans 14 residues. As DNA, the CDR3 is TGTGCCAGCAGCCCCGGGACTAGCACCGAGACCCAGTACTTC. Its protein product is CASSPGTSTETQYF.

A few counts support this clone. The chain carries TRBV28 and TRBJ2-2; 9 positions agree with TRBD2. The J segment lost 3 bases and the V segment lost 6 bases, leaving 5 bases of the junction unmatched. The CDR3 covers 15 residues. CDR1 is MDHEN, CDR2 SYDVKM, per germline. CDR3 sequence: CASRTGGRDTGELFF. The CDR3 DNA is TGTGCCAGCAGGACGGGCGGGAGGGACACCGGGGAGCTGTTTTTT.

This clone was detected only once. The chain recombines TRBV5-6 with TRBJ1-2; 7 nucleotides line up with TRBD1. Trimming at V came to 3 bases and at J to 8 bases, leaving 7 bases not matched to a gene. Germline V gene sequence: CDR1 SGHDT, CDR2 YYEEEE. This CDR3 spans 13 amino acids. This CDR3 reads CASSSQGMWGYTF. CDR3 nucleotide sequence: TGTGCCAGCAGCTCACAGGGGATGTGGGGCTACACCTTC.

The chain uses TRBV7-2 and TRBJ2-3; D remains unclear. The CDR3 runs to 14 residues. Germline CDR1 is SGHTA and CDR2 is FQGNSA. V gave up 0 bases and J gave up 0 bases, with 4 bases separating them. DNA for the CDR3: TGTGCCAGCAGCTTAGCTTTTAGCACAGATACGCAGTATTTT. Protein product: CASSLAFSTDTQYF.

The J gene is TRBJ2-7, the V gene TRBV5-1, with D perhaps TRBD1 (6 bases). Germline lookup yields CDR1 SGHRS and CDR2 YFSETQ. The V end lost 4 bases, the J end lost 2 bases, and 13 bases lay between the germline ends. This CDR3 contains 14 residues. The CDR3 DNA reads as TGCGCCAGCAGCCGACAGACAGGCGCCTACGAGCAGTACTTC. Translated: CASSRQTGAYEQYF.

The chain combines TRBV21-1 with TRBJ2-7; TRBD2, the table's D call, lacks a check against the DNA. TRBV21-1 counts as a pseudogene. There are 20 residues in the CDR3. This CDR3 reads CASSLPGPPGLAESSYEQYF. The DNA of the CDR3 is TGTGCCAGCAGCCTCCCGGGACCGCCGGGACTAGCGGAAAGCTCCTACGAGCAGTACTTC.

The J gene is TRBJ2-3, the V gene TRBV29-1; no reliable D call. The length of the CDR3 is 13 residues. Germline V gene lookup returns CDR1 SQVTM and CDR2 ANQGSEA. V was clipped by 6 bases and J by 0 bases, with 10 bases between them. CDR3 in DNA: TGCAGCGTCTCAGTATCTAGCACAGATACGCAGTATTTT. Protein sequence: CSVSVSSTDTQYF.

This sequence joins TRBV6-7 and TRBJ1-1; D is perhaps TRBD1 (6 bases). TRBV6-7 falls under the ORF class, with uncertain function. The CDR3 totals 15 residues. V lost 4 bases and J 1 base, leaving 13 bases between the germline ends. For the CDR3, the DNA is TGTGCCAGCAGTTTCCGACAGGCCAAGAACACTGAAGCTTTCTTT. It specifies CASSFRQAKNTEAFF.